The 10 T cell receptor beta chains given below trace back to one sample, sequenced in a study of blood T cell repertoires in COVID-19. The data were produced by immunoSEQ multiplex PCR, yet TCRdb's version contains in-frame clones alone and is incomplete. Of about 200,000 clones in the sample, 80% to 95% are singletons; the top ten hold 0.5% to 0.55%. Material: peripheral blood. These receptor sequences come from a man aged 45-65 years with acute or convalescent COVID-19.

The gene calls are TRBV12-3 or TRBV12-4 and TRBJ2-1; D call uncertain. V lost 10 bases and J 6 bases, leaving 10 bases between the germline ends. This CDR3 contains 11 residues. The CDR3 loop is CAIRLGNEQFF. The CDR3 DNA reads as TGTGCCATCCGACTGGGCAATGAGCAGTTCTTC.

V gene TRBV5-4 combines with J gene TRBJ2-7; tentative D call: TRBD2 (6 bases). V lost 2 bases to trimming and J lost 5 bases, with 11 bases between them. The CDR3 contains 13 residues. The germline V gene encodes CDR1 SGHNT and CDR2 YYREEE (reference sequence). Written as DNA, the CDR3 is TGTGCCAGCAGCTTTCGGGGAGGCAACGAGCAGTACTTC. This codes for CASSFRGGNEQYF.

This clone showed up just a few times. V is TRBV7-2 and J is TRBJ1-2, with 8 positions matching TRBD1. The CDR3 has 16 residues. J lost 2 bases, V lost 1 base, and 6 bases had no gene match. Per germline, CDR1 SGHTA and CDR2 FQGNSA. The CDR3 bases are TGTGCCAGCAGCTTAGTAGGCCCAGGGGGCAACTATGGCTACACCTTC. This encodes CASSLVGPGGNYGYTF. Together with reference TRBV7-2 and TRBJ1-2, the CDR3 gives the full variable domain: GAGVSQSPSNKVTEKGKDVELRCDPISGHTALYWYRQSLGQGLEFLIYFQGNSAPDKSGLPSDRFSAERTGGSVSTLTIQRTQQEDSAVYLCASSLVGPGGNYGYTFGSGTRLTVV.

J is TRBJ1-3 and V is TRBV5-1, with 11 bases matching TRBD1. This CDR3 has 18 amino acids. V trimming: 4 bases; J trimming: 0 bases; junction bases outside the gene matches: 9. Germline lookup yields CDR1 SGHRS and CDR2 YFSETQ. DNA for the CDR3: TGCGCCAGCAGCAGGGACAGGGGGTCCTTTTTCTCTGGAAACACCATATATTTT. Residues: CASSRDRGSFFSGNTIYF.

The chain is built from TRBV27 and TRBJ2-1, with 10 nucleotides matching TRBD2. The ends lost 3 bases at V and 5 bases at J; junction bases unmatched: 4. CDR1 is MNHEY, CDR2 SMNVEV, per germline (reference sequence). The CDR3 covers 15 residues. The CDR3 region is CASSFRTSGDNEQFF. For the CDR3, the DNA is TGTGCCAGCAGTTTCCGGACTAGCGGAGACAATGAGCAGTTCTTC.

V and J are TRBV4-2 and TRBJ1-1; 9 nucleotides match TRBD1. Germline V gene lookup returns CDR1 LGHNA and CDR2 YNFKEQ. V gave up 3 bases and J gave up 6 bases; unmatched junction bases: 2. This CDR3 contains 13 residues. The CDR3 is CASSQDRGPEAFF. The DNA of the CDR3 is TGTGCCAGCAGCCAGGACAGGGGTCCTGAAGCTTTCTTT.

The J gene is TRBJ2-1, the V gene TRBV18; D is uncertain. The germline gives CDR1 KGHSH, CDR2 LQKENI. Deletions cut 2 bases from V and 4 bases from J, with 18 bases between. The length of the CDR3 is 17 residues. CDR3 residues: CASSPIVLQSGYNEQFF. As DNA, the CDR3 is TGTGCCAGCTCACCAATTGTGTTGCAGTCAGGATACAATGAGCAGTTCTTC.

The rearrangement links TRBV4-1 to TRBJ2-5; 7 nucleotides align to TRBD2. The V segment lost 4 bases and the J segment 2 bases; nucleotides outside the gene matches: 16. CDR3 length: 18 residues. The germline V gene has CDR1 MGHRA and CDR2 YSYEKL. As DNA, the CDR3 is TGCGCCAGCAGCCTGTCCGTATCGTCGGGGGGTAGTCAAGAGACCCAGTACTTC. Translation: CASSLSVSSGGSQETQYF.

The chain uses TRBV11-3 and TRBJ2-1; tentatively, D is TRBD2 (6 bases). This CDR3 region has 14 residues. Germline V gene lookup returns CDR1 SGHNT and CDR2 YENEEA. Trimming stripped 1 base from V and 3 bases from J, with 7 bases between. The CDR3 loop reads CASSLAGVYNEQFF. As DNA, the CDR3 is TGTGCCAGCAGCTTAGCGGGAGTCTACAATGAGCAGTTCTTC.

This sequence joins TRBV27 and TRBJ1-1; TRBD1 might be the D (5 bases). CDR1 and CDR2 from the germline V gene are MNHEY and SMNVEV (reference sequence). The CDR3 is 14 amino acids. V was trimmed by 8 bases and J by 4 bases, leaving 17 bases between them. The CDR3, as DNA: TGTGCCAGCTATGACAGTCAAGGAAGCACTGAAGCTTTCTTT. Translation gives CASYDSQGSTEAFF.